This T cell receptor beta chain originates from a study of cytomegalovirus exposure and HLA in healthy donors (dated by TCRdb to about 2017). A note on the overall study: In an earlier analysis of roughly 500 of the donors, approximately 260 Gb of sequence data and about 110 million unique TCR beta sequences from about 179 million T cells were reported. Roughly 300 gigabases of sequencing data and tens of millions of unique TCR sequences were included in an early release covering several hundred HLA-typed donors. Of the 350 to 450 genotyped donors, 81% were placed in the genetic ancestry cluster associated with self-reported Caucasian donors. The study was designed to test whether signatures of past pathogen exposure could be identified by cataloging public T cell receptors. The study used immunosequencing to profile the T cell repertoires of several hundred subjects and linked those repertoires to cytomegalovirus serostatus. Along with the approximately 650-subject first cohort, a separate validation cohort of around 110 different subjects was used. High-throughput TCR immunosequencing, statistical association of individual TCRs with disease status, and machine learning were combined to predict cytomegalovirus infection status. In a later analysis, previously published TCR beta repertoires from 550 to 700 donors were re-analyzed and high-resolution HLA genotyping was added so that TCR occurrence patterns could be studied. Rather than using new phenotypic data, the later analysis identified candidate immune exposures from TCR beta sequences and from how often those sequences occurred across donors. In an earlier analysis of about 590 of the donors, high-throughput TCR beta sequencing was used to judge whether each TCR beta V gene segment behaved as functional or pseudogenic. Donor age, sex, ethnicity and CMV serostatus were compiled alongside the repertoire data. A later genetic analysis used genome-wide SNP genotypes for about 65% of the roughly 700 donors, treating that subset as a discovery cohort. All discovery cohort repertoires had been generated on a single sequencing platform. Class I and class II HLA loci were covered by the typing at four-digit resolution. Typing coverage varied by locus: roughly 620-630 donors for A, B, C, DRB1 and DQB1; about 520 for DQA1; more than 600 for DPA1; roughly 450 for DPB1. Four or five DR-DQ haplotypes were handled as single units for association and clustering because linkage in the cohort was strong. Across about 380 genotyped donors of the cohort, an average of approximately 240,000 unique TCR beta nucleotide sequences per donor were sequenced, and around 19% of those sequences were non-productive. What the research found in general, with its limitations: Because HLA typing was unavailable for some donors at each locus, only the typed subset was used in association tests. CMV serostatus was the only immune exposure information available for the cohort. In a later analysis, over 15,000 TCR beta sequences were associated with specific HLA alleles at a false discovery rate of 0.05. The 87-base-pair reads could not distinguish some IMGT-functional V segments, including TRBV6-2 and TRBV6-3, so those segments were excluded. Most CMV-associated TCR beta chains appeared to be HLA-restricted in a later analysis, and the HLA associations seemed to be driven largely by CMV exposure. A further reported finding was that TCR beta sequences accurately predicted the HLA-A and HLA-B alleles for most subjects in the first cohort. V-gene and J-gene trimming of TCR beta chains was associated with a missense DCLRE1C variant in a later genetic analysis, and the association was replicated in an independent cohort. When HLA alleles, especially DR and DQ, strongly co-occurred, TCR associations were difficult to assign to individual alleles. In vitro tests confirmed that a few of the cytomegalovirus-associated TCR beta chains recognize cytomegalovirus antigens. According to a later genetic analysis, donors in an Asian-associated ancestry cluster had fewer N-insertions in productive TCRs than the approximately 610-donor mean. In a later analysis, the rate of TCR association differed among HLA loci, with DRB1 alleles having the most associated TCRs and HLA-C alleles having the fewest. Correlated functional status among segregating V segments might reflect linkage disequilibrium, but an unknown experimental factor could not be ruled out. A cluster of highly shared sequence variants was judged likely to be a technical artifact of the sequencing pipeline. Because counts were too low, roughly 16 rarely observed V segments, including chromosome 9 orphons, were excluded from the earlier analysis of roughly 580 of the donors. Cytomegalovirus status was reported to be diagnosed by the classifier with high specificity and sensitivity in both the original and validation cohorts. It was suggested by the authors that the approach could potentially be generalized to other disease states and immunological phenotypes. In a later analysis, HLA-associated TCR beta chains were found to be more clonally expanded and to have lower generation probabilities than equally common non-associated chains. Several of the top co-occurrence clusters appeared to be linked to parvovirus B19, influenza, CMV and Epstein-Barr virus, according to a later analysis. In this cohort, only TCR beta chains were sequenced, and detectable features were limited by the absence of alpha or paired-chain data. The study listed 164 TCR beta chains as associated with cytomegalovirus. Across donors, most TCR sequences were observed very rarely, whereas some public TCRs were present in many individuals. In an earlier analysis of roughly 500 of the donors, most TCR beta V segments appeared in productive rearrangements about 90% or about 30% of the time, broadly matching IMGT annotations. The presence/absence analyses assumed that sequencing depth was roughly uniform across donors, and that assumption may not be true.

The library was produced with the immunoSEQ multiplex PCR assay. For the multiplex PCR, a mixture combining 60 forward primers for TCR Vbeta segments and 13 reverse primers for TCR Jbeta segments was used. The CDR3 region of rearranged TCR beta genes was amplified from genomic DNA with a multiplex PCR assay. Amplified TCR beta libraries were sequenced as 87-base-pair reads on the Illumina HiSeq System. As for the authors' bioinformatics: In a later analysis, tens of millions of unique TCR beta chains were counted across the roughly 670 repertoires, and some 10 million of these chains were shared by at least two donors. Raw reads were error-corrected and collapsed into unique sequences with a nearest-neighbor algorithm that merged closely related sequences to remove PCR and sequencing errors. Alignment of CDR3 sequences to IMGT reference sequences was used to assign V, D and J gene segments. For a sequence to be retained, at least a six-nucleotide match to both a V gene segment and a J gene segment was required. Rearrangements were called productive when the CDR3 lacked stop codons and stayed in frame with V and J; all others were non-productive. Following IMGT convention, CDR3 was defined as the stretch from the second conserved V-encoded cysteine up to the conserved J-encoded phenylalanine. Sequences without an unambiguous match to a single V gene segment were excluded from the earlier analysis of about 600 of the donors. An earlier analysis of about 600 of the donors called V segments functional above 56.7% productive rearrangements and segregating when the between-donor standard deviation exceeded 5%. To diagnose cytomegalovirus status from the catalog of TCR beta chain sequences, a statistical classification framework was built. In a later analysis, V and J genes were assigned by comparing TCR nucleotide sequences against IMGT/GENE-DB human TR gene sequences. The TCRdist pipeline was used in a later analysis to assign CDR3 sequences and most-parsimonious VDJ recombination scenarios. In a later analysis, each TCR beta chain was defined by its CDR3 amino acid sequence together with its V-gene family, and reads without a unique V-gene family were excluded. A later analysis removed several hundred highly shared, low-generation-probability nucleotide sequences to deal with suspected cross-contamination and a sequencing artifact. In a later analysis, a clonal expansion index for each public chain was calculated from normalized within-repertoire ranks of inferred template counts. A later analysis computed generation probabilities with a VDJ recombination model fitted to out-of-frame rearrangements, and checked the results against IGoR. In a later analysis, TCR-TCR, TCR-HLA and TCR-CMV co-occurrence was scored with hypergeometric tests, and a repertoire-size bias correction was applied to TCR pairs. False discovery rates were estimated in a later analysis by permuting HLA or CMV assignments 20 times. In a later analysis, co-occurring TCRs were grouped using DBSCAN, with TCRdist sequence similarity added in when clustering inside HLA-allele-positive subsets. For co-occurrence clustering, repertoires with fewer than 30,000 or more than 120,000 public chains were excluded, along with five repertoires with anomalous nucleotide sharing. TCRdb limited this immuneACCESS table to in-frame rearrangements with V and J called. A share of clones is missing; checked studies link under half to unresolved V genes, and the rest is unexplained. V and J calls and clone size are copied from that table; D and trimming were computed from the DNA. The sample table contains 200,000 to 250,000 clones; only one count was recorded for roughly 83% of them. The top ten clonotypes cover roughly 0.7% of the sample.

A few counts support this clone. There is no known antigen for this receptor. There are no base qualities to consult, and no much larger clone falls within one base. The germline V gene (reference sequence) supplies CDR1 GTSNPN and CDR2 SVGIG. V is clipped by 0 bases and J by 9 bases, and the sequence between their germline boundaries is 12 bases long. The CDR3, cysteine through phenylalanine, is 13 amino acids long. The kept DNA is CDR3 alone, 39 bases in frame from the first base. The cohort consisted of 650 to 700 healthy bone marrow donors. At the time of sampling, every cohort member was nominally healthy, though immune exposures that went unrecorded were likely present. The donor tested CMV seronegative and was one of the 352 seronegative cohort members. Every donor gave a peripheral blood sample, and the peripheral blood mononuclear cells from that sample were used for TCR beta sequencing. Genomic DNA extraction from the blood cell samples was performed with the Qiagen DNeasy Blood Extraction Kit.

This clonotype was obtained from a boy under 10 years old in good health and CMV-seronegative. The chain was built from TRBV30 and TRBJ1-5, with no reliable assignment of the D segment. Sequenced: PBMCs. CDR3 region: CAWSVIGGRPQHF. The nucleotide sequence reads as follows: TGTGCCTGGAGTGTCATCGGAGGGAGGCCCCAGCATTTT.